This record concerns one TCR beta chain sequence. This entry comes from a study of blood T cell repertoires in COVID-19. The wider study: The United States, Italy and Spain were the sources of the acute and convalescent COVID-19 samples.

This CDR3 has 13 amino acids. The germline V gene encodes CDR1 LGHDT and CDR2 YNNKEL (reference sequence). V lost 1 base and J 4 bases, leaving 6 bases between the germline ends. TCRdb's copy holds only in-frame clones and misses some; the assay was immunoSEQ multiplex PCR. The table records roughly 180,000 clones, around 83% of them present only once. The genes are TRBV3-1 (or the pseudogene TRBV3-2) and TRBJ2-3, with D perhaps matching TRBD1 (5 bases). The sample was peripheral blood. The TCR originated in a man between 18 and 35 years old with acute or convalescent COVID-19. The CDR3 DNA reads TGTGCCAGCAGCCAAGTAGGGGCAGATACGCAGTATTTT. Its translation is CASSQVGADTQYF.